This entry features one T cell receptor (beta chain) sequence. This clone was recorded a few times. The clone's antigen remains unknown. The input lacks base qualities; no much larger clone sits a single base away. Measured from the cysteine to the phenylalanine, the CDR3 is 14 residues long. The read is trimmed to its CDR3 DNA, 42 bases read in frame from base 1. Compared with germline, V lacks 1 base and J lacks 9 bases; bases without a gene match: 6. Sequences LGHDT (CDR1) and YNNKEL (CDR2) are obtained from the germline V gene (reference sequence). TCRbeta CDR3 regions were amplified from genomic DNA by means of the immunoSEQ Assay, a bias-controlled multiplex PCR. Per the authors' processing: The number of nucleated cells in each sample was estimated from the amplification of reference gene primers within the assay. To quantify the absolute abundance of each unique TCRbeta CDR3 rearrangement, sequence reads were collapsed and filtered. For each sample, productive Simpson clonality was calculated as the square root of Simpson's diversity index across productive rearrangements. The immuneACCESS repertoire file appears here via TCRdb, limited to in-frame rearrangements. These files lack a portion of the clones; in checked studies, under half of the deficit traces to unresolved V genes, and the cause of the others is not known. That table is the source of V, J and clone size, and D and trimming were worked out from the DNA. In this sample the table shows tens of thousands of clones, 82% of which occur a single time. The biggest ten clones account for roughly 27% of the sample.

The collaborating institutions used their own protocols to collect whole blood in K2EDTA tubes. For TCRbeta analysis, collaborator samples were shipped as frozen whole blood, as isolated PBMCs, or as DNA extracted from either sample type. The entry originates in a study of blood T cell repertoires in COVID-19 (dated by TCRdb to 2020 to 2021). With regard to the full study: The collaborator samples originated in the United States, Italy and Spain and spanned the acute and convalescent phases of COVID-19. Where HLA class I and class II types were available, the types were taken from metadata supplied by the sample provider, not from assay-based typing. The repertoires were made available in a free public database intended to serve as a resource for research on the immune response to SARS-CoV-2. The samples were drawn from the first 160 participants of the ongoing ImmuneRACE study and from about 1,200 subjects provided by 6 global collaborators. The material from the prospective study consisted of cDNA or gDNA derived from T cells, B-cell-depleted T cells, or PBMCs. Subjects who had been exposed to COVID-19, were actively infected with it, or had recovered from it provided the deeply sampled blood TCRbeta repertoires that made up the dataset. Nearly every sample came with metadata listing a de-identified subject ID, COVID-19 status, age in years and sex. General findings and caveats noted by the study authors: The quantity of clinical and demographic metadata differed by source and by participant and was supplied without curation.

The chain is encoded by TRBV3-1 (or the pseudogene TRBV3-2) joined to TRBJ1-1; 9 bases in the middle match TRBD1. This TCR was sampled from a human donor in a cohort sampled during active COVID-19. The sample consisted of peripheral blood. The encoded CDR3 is CASSQGGQGHQAFF. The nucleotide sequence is TGTGCCAGCAGCCAAGGAGGACAGGGGCATCAAGCTTTCTTT.